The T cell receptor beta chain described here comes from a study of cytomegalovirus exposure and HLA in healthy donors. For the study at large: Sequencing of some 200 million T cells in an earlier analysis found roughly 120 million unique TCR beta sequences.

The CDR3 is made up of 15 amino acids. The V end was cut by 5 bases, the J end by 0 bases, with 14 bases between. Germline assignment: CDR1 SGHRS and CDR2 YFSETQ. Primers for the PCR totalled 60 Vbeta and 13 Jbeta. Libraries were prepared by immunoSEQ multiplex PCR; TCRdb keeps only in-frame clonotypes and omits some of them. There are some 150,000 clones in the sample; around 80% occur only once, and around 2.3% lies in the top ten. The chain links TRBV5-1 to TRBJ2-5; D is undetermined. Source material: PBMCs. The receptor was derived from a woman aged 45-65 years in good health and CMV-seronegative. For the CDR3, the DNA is TGCGCCAGCAGAAGTCTCGGGTCCCACCAAGAGACCCAGTACTTC. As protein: CASRSLGSHQETQYF.